This is a list of T cell receptor beta chains from one sample in a study of PD-L1 blockade in urothelial cancer. Sequencing used immunoSEQ multiplex PCR; TCRdb keeps in-frame clones, though not all of them. The table has about 79,000 clones, approximately 80% seen once; the top ten hold about 6.7%. Specimen: PBMCs, collected around atezolizumab (anti-PD-L1) treatment. All receptors come from a man in his forties or fifties with urothelial cancer. CDR3s include the opening cysteine and the closing phenylalanine or tryptophan. The order of the fields is clone size, V gene, J gene, D gene, CDR3 DNA, CDR3 protein. A D gene is named only where the DNA matches it firmly. Expanded clones are given a class, and other clones once, few, many or no size at all.

>NA|TRBV5-1|TRBJ2-7|TRBD2
TGCGCCAGCAGCTTGGATCCGACTAGCGGGAGAGTCTACGAGCAGTACTTC
CASSLDPTSGRVYEQYF
>NA|TRBV18|TRBJ1-1|NA
TGTGCCAGCTCACCTTCGAGCCCCGCAGGCACTGAAGCTTTCTTT
CASSPSSPAGTEAFF
>few|TRBV6-1|TRBJ2-7|NA
TGTGCCAGCAGTGAAGATTCACAGGGATGGGAGCAGTACTTC
CASSEDSQGWEQYF
>once|TRBV28|TRBJ1-4|NA
TGTGCCAGCAGCCCGGCGGGACGGGATGAAAAACTGTTTTTT
CASSPAGRDEKLFF
>NA|TRBV6-1|TRBJ2-1|TRBD1
TGTGCCAGCAGCCGGGACAGGAGAGATGAGCAGTTCTTC
CASSRDRRDEQFF
>NA|TRBV5-5|TRBJ2-7|TRBD2
TGTGCCAGCAGCTTCCCCTCGGGGACTAGTATCTCCGAGCAGTACTTC
CASSFPSGTSISEQYF
>once|TRBV6-5|TRBJ1-2|NA
TGTGCCAGCAGTTACTCACCCGAGTATCTTAATGGCTACACCTTC
CASSYSPEYLNGYTF
>NA|TRBV5-8|TRBJ1-2|TRBD1
TGTGCCAGCAGCCTCGGGACAGGGGGCGACTATGGCTACACCTTC
CASSLGTGGDYGYTF
>NA|TRBV4-2|TRBJ2-3|TRBD2
TGTGCCAGCAGCCAAGAAGCCCCGGGGGGGGATACGCAGTATTTT
CASSQEAPGGDTQYF
>NA|TRBV5-6|TRBJ1-2|TRBD1
TGTGCCAGCAGCAGGAAAGGGACAGGAGGCTCTAACTATGGCTACACCTTC
CASSRKGTGGSNYGYTF
>NA|TRBV4-1|TRBJ1-1|TRBD1
TGCGCCAGCAGCCAAGGGGGCCAGGGGGCTGAAGCTTTCTTT
CASSQGGQGAEAFF
>NA|TRBV9|TRBJ2-2|TRBD2
TGTGCCAGCAGCCCCCATAGCGGGACGAACACCGGGGAGCTGTTTTTT
CASSPHSGTNTGELFF
>once|TRBV7-9|TRBJ2-7|TRBD1
TGTGCCAGCAGCTTAGTCGGGGCAGGGGGTGGTTACGAGCAGTACTTC
CASSLVGAGGGYEQYF
>NA|TRBV11-2|TRBJ2-7|NA
TGTGCCAGCAGCTTAGGTGGCCCAGGCTACGAGCAGTACTTC
CASSLGGPGYEQYF
>NA|TRBV19|TRBJ2-6|NA
TGTGCCAGTAGTATAGGGCAGCTCATAGCCTCTGGGGCCAACGTCCTGACTTTC
CASSIGQLIASGANVLTF
>NA|TRBV2|TRBJ1-5|TRBD1
TGTGCCAGCACCAGGACAGGGGGCAATCAGCCCCAGCATTTT
CASTRTGGNQPQHF
>NA|TRBV12-5|TRBJ1-1|NA
TGTGCTAGTGGACAGGAAGGGGGTCTAGCTGAAGCTTTCTTT
CASGQEGGLAEAFF
>few|TRBV7-2|TRBJ1-2|NA
TGTGCCAGCAGCTTAGAGGGAGGCCCCTATGGCTACACCTTC
CASSLEGGPYGYTF
>NA|TRBV6-5|TRBJ1-2|TRBD1
TGTGCCAGGGGACAGCGCTATGGCTACACCTTC
CARGQRYGYTF
>NA|TRBV12-5|TRBJ2-5|NA
TGTGCTAGTGGTTTTGATCCAGGGTCAGAGACCCAGTACTTC
CASGFDPGSETQYF
>NA|TRBV7-2|TRBJ1-5|NA
TGTGCCAGCAGCTTAGCGAACGGGGGTGGACAGCCCCAGCATTTT
CASSLANGGGQPQHF
>NA|TRBV5-1|TRBJ2-1|TRBD1
TGCGCCAGCGCGGCGGACGGGACAGACTCCCGCCCCCTGTTCTTC
CASAADGTDSRPLFF
>NA|TRBV28|TRBJ1-4|NA
TGTGCCAGCAGTTTCTTCTCCCAGAGGCTAAGTGAAAAACTGTTTTTT
CASSFFSQRLSEKLFF
>NA|TRBV4-1|TRBJ2-1|TRBD2
TGCGCCAGCAGCCCCCATCAGCTAACTAGCGGGGCCTACAATGAGCAGTTCTTC
CASSPHQLTSGAYNEQFF
>NA|TRBV19|TRBJ1-3|NA
TGTGCCAGTAGTATGGAGGGGGGGTTGAGTCCTCCAACGACCATATATTTT
CASSMEGGLSPPTTIYF
>NA|TRBV20-1|TRBJ2-5|NA
TGCAGTGTACCCCGGGAGACCCAGTACTTC
CSVPRETQYF
>NA|TRBV19|TRBJ1-1|NA
TGTGCCAGTAGTATAGAATGGGCACCAATGAACACTGAAGCTTTCTTT
CASSIEWAPMNTEAFF
>NA|TRBV28|TRBJ1-3|NA
TGTGCCACCTCAGAGGTAACTCGAAACACCATATATTTT
CATSEVTRNTIYF
>NA|TRBV28|TRBJ1-2|TRBD1
TGTGCCAGCACGAAACAGGGGGGCGGCTACACCTTC
CASTKQGGGYTF
>NA|TRBV5-4|TRBJ2-1|TRBD1
TGTGCCAGCAGTTTGCGAGGGGGCTTATACAATGAGCAGTTCTTC
CASSLRGGLYNEQFF
>NA|TRBV9|TRBJ2-2|TRBD2
TGTGCCAGCAGCATTGGACTAGCCGGGGAGCTGTTTTTT
CASSIGLAGELFF
>NA|TRBV11-3|TRBJ2-1|NA
TGTGCCAGCAGCTTGGGGGCTGTCTCGGGTGAGCAGTTCTTC
CASSLGAVSGEQFF
>NA|TRBV6-1|TRBJ2-7|TRBD1
TGTGCCAGCAGTGTCCGGGACAGGGGAGGCGAGCAGTACTTC
CASSVRDRGGEQYF
>NA|TRBV7-3|TRBJ2-3|TRBD2
TGTGCCAGCAGCTTAGACGCGGGAGGGAAGGATACGCAGTATTTT
CASSLDAGGKDTQYF
>NA|TRBV7-9|TRBJ2-7|TRBD1
TGTGCCAGCAGCTTAGCCGGACAGGCTGTTGTCGAGCAGTACTTC
CASSLAGQAVVEQYF
>once|TRBV5-6|TRBJ2-7|TRBD1
TGTGCCAGCAGCTCGGTACCGGGACAGGGGGGTCGGGAGCAGTACTTC
CASSSVPGQGGREQYF
>NA|TRBV6-5|TRBJ2-3|TRBD2
TGTGCCAGCAGTTACTCCGGACTAGTTAACACAGATACGCAGTATTTT
CASSYSGLVNTDTQYF
>NA|TRBV18|TRBJ1-1|NA
TGTGCCAGCTCCCCTAAGGCGGGGGACACTGAAGCTTTCTTT
CASSPKAGDTEAFF
>NA|TRBV6-6|TRBJ1-1|TRBD1
TGTGCCAGCAGTTCCCGGGACAGCAGCTTCACTGAAGCTTTCTTT
CASSSRDSSFTEAFF
>NA|TRBV4-1|TRBJ1-2|NA
TGCGCCAGCAGCCAACTCCCCCTTTGGGAGGGCGCGGGGTCCTATGGCTACACCTTC
CASSQLPLWEGAGSYGYTF
>NA|TRBV6-6|TRBJ2-7|NA
TGTGCCAGCAGTTCGCTGACTGCACTCTACGAGCAGTACTTC
CASSSLTALYEQYF
>NA|TRBV28|TRBJ2-1|NA
TGTGCCAGCATGACTCGGGCTGATCTAGGGGATGAGCAGTTCTTC
CASMTRADLGDEQFF
>NA|TRBV5-4|TRBJ2-1|NA
TGTGCCAGCAGCTTAACAGGGAGCTCCTACAATGAGCAGTTCTTC
CASSLTGSSYNEQFF
>many|TRBV7-6|TRBJ2-1|NA
TGTGCCAGCAGCTCCAGCGCGGAGGGAAGTGAGCAGTTCTTC
CASSSSAEGSEQFF
>NA|TRBV30|TRBJ1-3|NA
TGTGCCTGGACTAGGGACTTCTCTGGAAACACCATATATTTT
CAWTRDFSGNTIYF
>NA|TRBV28|TRBJ1-4|NA
TGTGCCAGCAGTTTTCCCGGGGGTAGTGAAAAACTGTTTTTT
CASSFPGGSEKLFF
>NA|TRBV30|TRBJ1-4|TRBD1
TGTGCCTGGAGTGTCGGAGGACAGGTTAATGAAAAACTGTTTTTT
CAWSVGGQVNEKLFF
>NA|TRBV6-5|TRBJ2-2|TRBD2
TGTGCCAGCAGGAGGGGAGGGCCCACCGGGGAGCTGTTTTTT
CASRRGGPTGELFF